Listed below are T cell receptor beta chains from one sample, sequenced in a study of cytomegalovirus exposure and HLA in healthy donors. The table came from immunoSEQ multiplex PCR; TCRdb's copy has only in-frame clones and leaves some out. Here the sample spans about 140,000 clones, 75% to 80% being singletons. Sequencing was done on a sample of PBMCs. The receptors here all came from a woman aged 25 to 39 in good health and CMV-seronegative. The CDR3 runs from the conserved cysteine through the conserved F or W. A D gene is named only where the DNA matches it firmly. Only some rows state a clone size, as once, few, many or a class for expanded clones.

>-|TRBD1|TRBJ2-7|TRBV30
CAWSADRMGEQYF
TGTGCCTGGAGTGCGGACAGGATGGGCGAGCAGTACTTC
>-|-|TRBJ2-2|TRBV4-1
CASSQQAGRIGELFF
TGCGCCAGCAGCCAACAGGCAGGGCGAATCGGGGAGCTGTTTTTT
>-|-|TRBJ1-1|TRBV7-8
CASSTDWNTEAFF
TGTGCCAGCAGCACGGACTGGAACACTGAAGCTTTCTTT
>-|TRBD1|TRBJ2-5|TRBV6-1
CASSRGQGGETQYF
TGTGCCAGCAGCCGCGGACAGGGTGGAGAGACCCAGTACTTC
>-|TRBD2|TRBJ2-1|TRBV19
CASRLIAGSDYNEQFF
TGTGCCAGTAGGCTGATAGCGGGGTCCGACTACAATGAGCAGTTCTTC
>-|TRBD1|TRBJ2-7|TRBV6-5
CASQGQLYEQYF
TGTGCCAGCCAGGGACAGCTCTACGAGCAGTACTTC
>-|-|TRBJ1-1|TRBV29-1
CSVESYTEAFF
TGCAGCGTTGAATCGTACACTGAAGCTTTCTTT
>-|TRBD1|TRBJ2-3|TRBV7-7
CASSPTGLDTQYF
TGTGCTAGCAGTCCGACAGGGTTGGATACGCAGTATTTT
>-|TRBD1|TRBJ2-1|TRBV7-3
CASSLGDRREQFF
TGTGCCAGCAGCTTAGGGGACAGGCGGGAGCAGTTCTTC
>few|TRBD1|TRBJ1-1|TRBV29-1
CSVDLTGFSFF
TGCAGCGTTGACCTGACAGGGTTTTCTTTCTTT
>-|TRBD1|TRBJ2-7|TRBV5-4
CASSPGTGATYEQYF
TGTGCCAGCAGCCCGGGGACAGGGGCTACCTACGAGCAGTACTTC
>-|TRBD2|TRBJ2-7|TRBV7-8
CASSSGRSSYEQYF
TGTGCCAGCAGCTCCGGGAGGAGCTCCTACGAGCAGTACTTC
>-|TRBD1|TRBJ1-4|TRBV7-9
CASSLTWTGDEKLFF
TGTGCCAGCAGCTTAACCTGGACAGGGGATGAAAAACTGTTTTTT
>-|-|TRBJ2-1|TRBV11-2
CASSHNSYNEQFF
TGTGCCAGCAGCCACAACAGCTACAATGAGCAGTTCTTC
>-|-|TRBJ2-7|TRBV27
CATRGRSYEQYF
TGTGCCACCCGAGGGCGCTCCTACGAGCAGTACTTC
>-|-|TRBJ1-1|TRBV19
CASSLQVIGTEAFF
TGTGCCAGTAGCCTGCAGGTTATTGGCACTGAAGCTTTCTTT
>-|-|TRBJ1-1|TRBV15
CATSRDGGGTEAFF
TGTGCCACCAGCAGAGATGGGGGGGGGACTGAAGCTTTCTTT
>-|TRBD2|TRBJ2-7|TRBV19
CASSPSGTSGTYEQYF
TGTGCCAGTAGTCCCTCCGGGACTAGCGGAACCTACGAGCAGTACTTC
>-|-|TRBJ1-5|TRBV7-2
CASSLGRSAGTYRTQHF
TGTGCCAGCAGCTTAGGGCGGTCGGCAGGGACTTATCGAACCCAGCATTTT
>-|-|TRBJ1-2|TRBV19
CASSIGGNGYTF
TGTGCCAGTAGTATAGGAGGAAATGGCTACACCTTC
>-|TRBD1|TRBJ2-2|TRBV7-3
CASSLTGPGELFF
TGTGCCAGCAGCTTGACAGGGCCCGGGGAGCTGTTTTTT
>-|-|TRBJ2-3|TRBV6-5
CASREDRTYTDTQYF
TGTGCCAGCAGGGAGGACCGGACGTACACAGATACGCAGTATTTT
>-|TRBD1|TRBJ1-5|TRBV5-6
CASSTTGTGGSLHF
TGTGCCAGCAGCACTACAGGGACAGGGGGAAGTTTGCATTTT
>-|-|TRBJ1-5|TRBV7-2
CASSLVSGEQGPQHF
TGTGCCAGCAGCTTAGTTTCGGGGGAGCAGGGGCCCCAGCATTTT
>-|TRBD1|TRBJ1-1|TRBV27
CASSWKGGWAEAFF
TGTGCCAGCAGTTGGAAAGGGGGCTGGGCTGAAGCTTTCTTT
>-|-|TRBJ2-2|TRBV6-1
CASSERGPPANTGELFF
TGTGCCAGCAGTGAGAGAGGCCCCCCTGCGAACACCGGGGAGCTGTTTTTT
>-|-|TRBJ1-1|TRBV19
CASSIGGPGTEAFF
TGTGCCAGTAGTATAGGCGGTCCGGGCACTGAAGCTTTCTTT
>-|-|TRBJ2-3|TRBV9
CASSVGQVKFTDTQYF
TGTGCCAGCAGCGTAGGACAGGTTAAATTCACAGATACGCAGTATTTT
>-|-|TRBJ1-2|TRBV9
CASSDTTGLGGYTF
TGTGCCAGCAGCGATACTACAGGGCTGGGCGGCTACACCTTC
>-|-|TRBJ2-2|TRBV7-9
CASSFGQIGELFF
TGTGCCAGCAGCTTCGGACAAATCGGGGAGCTGTTTTTT
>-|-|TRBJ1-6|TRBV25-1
CASSDDTNNSPLHF
TGTGCCAGCAGTGACGACACCAACAATTCACCCCTCCACTTT
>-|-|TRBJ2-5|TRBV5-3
CARSYWTLQETQYF
TGTGCCAGAAGCTACTGGACTCTTCAAGAGACCCAGTACTTC
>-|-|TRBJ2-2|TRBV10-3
CAIREGGVGGELFF
TGTGCCATCAGAGAAGGAGGGGTAGGCGGGGAGCTGTTTTTT